This TCR beta chain was sequenced for a study of T cell responses to AZD1222 COVID-19 vaccine. Whole-study findings and limits: The number of AZD1222 recipients seropositive at baseline was only five or six. Elevations in Spike-specific TCR breadth and depth followed administration of two AZD1222 doses.

The CDR3 contains 16 residues. V lost 4 bases to trimming and J lost 2 bases; unmatched junction nucleotides: 5. Germline V CDR1 and CDR2: SGHNT, YYREEE (reference sequence). In the case of this clone: What it binds is unknown.

Method: immunoSEQ multiplex PCR; TCRdb's copy keeps in-frame clones and lacks some. The top ten hold roughly 8% of the sample, which has fewer than 140,000 clones, 90% seen once. This TCR derives from an adult who received the AZD1222 COVID-19 vaccine. This chain connects TRBV5-4 to TRBJ2-5; 13 nucleotides align to TRBD2. The starting material was peripheral blood, obtained 28 days after the second AZD1222 dose. CDR3 in DNA: TGTGCCAGCAGCCTCCGACTAGCGGGGGGTCAAGAGACCCAGTACTTC. Translating it yields CASSLRLAGGQETQYF.